This is a list of T cell receptor beta chains from one sample in a study of T cell repertoires in cytomegalovirus infection. In TCRdb, the reads were re-called with MiXCR into one record per CDR3 protein. The sample contains around 100,000 distinct CDR3 sequences, approximately 15% of which appear only once. The source material was PBMCs. The receptors were gathered from a human donor in good health (CMV status not recorded). Some clones in this sample may be carry-over from other donors' samples. CDR3s leave out the opening cysteine and the closing phenylalanine or tryptophan. The order of the fields is V gene, J gene, CDR3 protein.

v_gene: TRBV2; j_gene: TRBJ2-5; CDR3aa: ASKRGGTETQY
v_gene: TRBV18; j_gene: TRBJ1-6; CDR3aa: ASSPGTGGSPLH
v_gene: TRBV7-8; j_gene: TRBJ2-5; CDR3aa: ASSPVGGAGQETQY
v_gene: TRBV28; j_gene: TRBJ1-1; CDR3aa: ASSFKGMNTEAF
v_gene: TRBV11-2; j_gene: TRBJ1-1; CDR3aa: ASSLSVGVNTEAF
v_gene: TRBV7-2; j_gene: TRBJ2-3; CDR3aa: ASSLVGGGRNTQY
v_gene: TRBV7-2; j_gene: TRBJ2-5; CDR3aa: ASSPAWQETQY
v_gene: TRBV2; j_gene: TRBJ2-5; CDR3aa: ASGLSGETQY
v_gene: TRBV12-3/TRBV12-4; j_gene: TRBJ2-1; CDR3aa: ASSLIAGNEQF
v_gene: TRBV7-9; j_gene: TRBJ2-6; CDR3aa: ASSLEAGGGSGANVLT
v_gene: TRBV10-3; j_gene: TRBJ1-1; CDR3aa: AISDNGMNTEAF
v_gene: TRBV12-3/TRBV12-4; j_gene: TRBJ2-5; CDR3aa: ASSLRQLKRETQY
v_gene: TRBV7-2; j_gene: TRBJ2-2; CDR3aa: ASSPTIANTGELF